These 9 T cell receptor beta chains were sequenced from one sample in a study of cytomegalovirus exposure and HLA in healthy donors. The PCR made use of 60 Vbeta and 13 Jbeta primers. Here immunoSEQ multiplex PCR was the method, and the copy in TCRdb shows in-frame clones only, minus some. This table has about 68,000 clones, 75% to 85% appearing once. What was sequenced was PBMCs. The receptors originated from a human donor in good health.

The chain recombines TRBV19 with TRBJ1-5, with unresolved D. V lost 2 bases and J 3 bases, leaving 8 bases between the germline ends. Germline CDR1 and CDR2: LNHDA and SQIVND (reference sequence). This CDR3 has 14 amino acids. The CDR3, as DNA: TGTGCCAGTAGTATATCCCGGGACAATCAGCCCCAGCATTTT. Amino acid sequence: CASSISRDNQPQHF. Full variable domain (missing parts from reference TRBV19 and TRBJ1-5): DGGITQSPKYLFRKEGQNVTLSCEQNLNHDAMYWYRQDPGQGLRLIYYSQIVNDFQKGDIAEGYSVSREKKESFPLTVTSAQKNPTAFYLCASSISRDNQPQHFGDGTRLSIL.

The chain carries TRBV11-1 and TRBJ1-4; no definite D call. CDR3 length: 14 amino acids. Trimming pared 5 bases from V and 8 bases from J, leaving 15 bases between. Per germline, CDR1 SGHAT and CDR2 FQDESV (reference sequence). DNA for the CDR3: TGTGCCAGCAGCCAAGACCCCGGCGGGGAAAAACTGTTTTTT. Translated: CASSQDPGGEKLFF. Variable domain in full (rest from reference TRBV11-1 and TRBJ1-4): EAEVAQSPRYKITEKSQAVAFWCDPISGHATLYWYRQILGQGPELLVQFQDESVVDDSQLPKDRFSAERLKGVDSTLKIQPAELGDSAMYLCASSQDPGGEKLFFGSGTQLSVL.

The chain employs TRBV10-3 and TRBJ1-5; unclear D gene. V lost 2 bases and J lost 1, with 6 bases in between. CDR3 length equals 14 residues. Germline-derived CDR1 and CDR2 are ENHRY and SYGVKD. The CDR3, as DNA: TGTGCCATCAGTGAGCGGGAAAGCAATCAGCCCCAGCATTTT. Encoded protein: CAISERESNQPQHF.

J is TRBJ1-2 and V is TRBV19, with TRBD1 matching 8 bases. From germline, CDR1 is LNHDA and CDR2 SQIVND (reference sequence). V trimming: 5 bases; J trimming: 3 bases; junction bases outside the gene matches: 11. The CDR3 is 16 amino acids. CDR3 protein: CASSSPPGTGHYGYTF. Here the CDR3 DNA reads TGTGCCAGTAGTTCGCCTCCCGGGACAGGCCACTATGGCTACACCTTC.

V usage is TRBV30 and J usage is TRBJ1-1; D gene ambiguous. The V gene's germline CDR1 is GTSNPN and CDR2 SVGIG (reference sequence). The CDR3 loop spans 13 amino acids. The V gene lost 3 bases and the J gene lost 4 bases, with 12 bases spanning the gap. The CDR3 loop is CAWSPLAATEAFF. CDR3 DNA sequence: TGTGCCTGGAGCCCCCTCGCGGCCACTGAAGCTTTCTTT.

This sequence joins TRBV19 and TRBJ2-3, with D tentatively TRBD1 (6 bases). The CDR3 covers 14 residues. The V end was cut by 3 bases, the J end by 1 base, with 8 bases between. Germline values: CDR1 LNHDA, CDR2 SQIVND (reference sequence). CDR3 region: CASSMSGGTDTQYF. For the CDR3, the DNA is TGTGCCAGTAGTATGTCAGGGGGCACAGATACGCAGTATTTT.

V gene TRBV7-2 combines with J gene TRBJ2-1, with 7 nucleotides matching TRBD1. CDR1 and CDR2 from the germline V gene are SGHTA and FQGNSA. The CDR3 contains 16 residues. V dropped 4 bases and J dropped 0; count of bases not matched to a gene: 6. The CDR3 DNA reads TGTGCCAGCAGCTACAGGGGCCCTATCTCCTACAATGAGCAGTTCTTC. Amino acids: CASSYRGPISYNEQFF.

V usage is TRBV9 and J usage is TRBJ2-1, with 9 bases matching TRBD2. In germline, CDR1 is SGDLS, CDR2 YYNGEE. Losses at the gene ends were 1 base for V and 4 bases for J; bases not matched to a gene: 3. This CDR3 region has 15 residues. The CDR3 reads CASSVSGGMYNEQFF. Written as DNA, the CDR3 is TGTGCCAGCAGCGTAAGCGGGGGGATGTACAATGAGCAGTTCTTC. The variable domain in full, with the rest retrieved from reference TRBV9 and TRBJ2-1, is DSGVTQTPKHLITATGQRVTLRCSPRSGDLSVYWYQQSLDQGLQFLIQYYNGEERAKGNILERFSAQQFPDLHSELNLSSLELGDSALYFCASSVSGGMYNEQFFGPGTRLTVL.

The J gene is TRBJ1-1, the V gene TRBV5-1, with D unresolved. From germline, CDR1 is SGHRS and CDR2 YFSETQ. The V gene lost 0 bases and the J gene lost 1 base, with 7 bases spanning the gap. CDR3 length: 14 residues. CDR3 sequence: CASSLDARNTEAFF. For the CDR3, the DNA is TGCGCCAGCAGCTTGGATGCCAGGAACACTGAAGCTTTCTTT.